These T cell receptor beta chains were read from a single sample in a study of blood T cells in healthy people across ages. TCRdb recomputed calls from the 5' RACE reads with MiXCR, one row per CDR3 protein. The data hold about 1.1 million distinct CDR3 sequences, with around two fifths observed a single time. Input material: blood. The receptors were gathered from a man between 18 and 35 years old in good health. Both conserved end residues are part of each CDR3. D genes are given only for firm matches. Size is omitted from some rows. Given values are once, few, many or a class for expanded clones.

V	D	J	size	CDR3	DNA
TRBV7-9	TRBD1	TRBJ2-1	NA	CASSSTGTEGYNEQFF	TGTGCCAGCAGCTCAACCGGGACAGAGGGCTACAATGAGCAGTTCTTC
TRBV28	TRBD1	TRBJ1-1	NA	CASTGGAGTEAFF	TGTGCCAGCACAGGGGGGGCAGGAACTGAAGCTTTCTTT
TRBV20-1	NA	TRBJ1-1	NA	CSARGGQAGNTEAFF	TGCAGTGCTAGAGGGGGGCAGGCCGGGAACACTGAAGCTTTCTTT
TRBV5-1	TRBD2	TRBJ2-4	NA	CASSSRPVAGTNIQYF	TGCGCCAGCAGTTCACGGCCCGTAGCGGGGACAAACATTCAGTACTTC
TRBV7-2	NA	TRBJ2-3	few	CASSLAGSGSDTQYF	TGTGCCAGCAGCTTAGCTGGTAGCGGTTCAGATACGCAGTATTTT
TRBV20-1	TRBD1	TRBJ2-1	many	CSARVPTGGYGFPYNEQFF	TGCAGTGCTAGAGTACCCACAGGGGGCTACGGATTCCCCTACAATGAGCAGTTCTTC
TRBV29-1	NA	TRBJ2-2	NA	CSVRDTGELVF	TGCAGCGTTAGGGATACCGGGGAGCTGGTTTTT
TRBV7-8	NA	TRBJ1-4	NA	CASSPWTAPNEKLFF	TGTGCCAGCAGCCCTTGGACGGCTCCTAATGAAAAACTGTTTTTT
TRBV24-1	TRBD1	TRBJ2-1	NA	CATSPETGGSYNEQFF	TGTGCCACCAGTCCCGAGACAGGGGGCTCTTACAATGAGCAGTTCTTC
TRBV29-1	TRBD1	TRBJ2-3	NA	CSVATGGTATDTQYF	TGCAGCGTTGCCACAGGGGGCACCGCCACAGATACGCAGTATTTT
TRBV5-1	NA	TRBJ2-5	few	CASSSGQVAREETQYF	TGCGCCAGCAGCTCAGGACAAGTCGCTAGGGAAGAGACCCAGTACTTC
TRBV18	NA	TRBJ1-1	NA	CASSPQGPESEAFF	TGTGCCAGCTCACCACAGGGCCCCGAATCCGAAGCTTTCTTT
TRBV7-9	NA	TRBJ1-5	NA	CASSPRGGRDRPQHF	TGTGCCAGCAGCCCCCGGGGGGGGCGCGATCGGCCCCAGCATTTT
TRBV6-6	TRBD2	TRBJ2-4	NA	CASSDSSGGASIIQYF	TGTGCCAGCAGTGACTCTAGCGGGGGGGCCTCGATCATTCAGTACTTC
TRBV2	NA	TRBJ2-1	NA	CASRTDGTEQFF	TGTGCCAGCAGGACAGATGGAACTGAGCAGTTCTTC
TRBV2	NA	TRBJ1-5	NA	CASTRANQPQHF	TGTGCCAGCACCAGGGCCAATCAGCCCCAGCATTTT
TRBV5-1	NA	TRBJ1-2	NA	CASSWGAVSFANYGYTF	TGCGCCAGCAGCTGGGGGGCAGTTTCTTTTGCGAACTATGGCTACACCTTC
TRBV12-3/TRBV12-4	NA	TRBJ2-3	many	CASSLDAADTQYF	TGTGCCAGCAGCTTAGACGCCGCTGATACGCAGTATTTT
TRBV29-1	TRBD1	TRBJ1-5	few	CSVEIGGGQPQHF	TGCAGCGTTGAGATAGGGGGCGGTCAGCCCCAGCATTTT
TRBV5-1	NA	TRBJ2-1	many	CASSLAAGDNEQFF	TGCGCCAGCAGCTTGGCAGCAGGGGACAATGAGCAGTTCTTC
TRBV2	NA	TRBJ2-3	NA	CASSDTRADTQYF	TGTGCCAGCAGCGATACCAGGGCAGATACGCAGTATTTT
TRBV5-1	TRBD1	TRBJ2-3	few	CASSHWDSTSTDTQYF	TGCGCCAGCAGTCATTGGGACAGTACTAGCACAGATACGCAGTATTTT
TRBV27	TRBD2	TRBJ2-7	NA	CASSLNSGGSYNEQYF	TGTGCCAGCAGTCTAAATAGCGGGGGATCCTACAATGAGCAGTACTTC
TRBV9	NA	TRBJ2-5	few	CASSKGDKWDQETQYF	TGTGCCAGCAGCAAGGGGGACAAGTGGGACCAAGAGACCCAGTACTTC
TRBV29-1	NA	TRBJ2-1	few	CSVEVGPPSEQFF	TGCAGCGTTGAAGTGGGCCCCCCGAGTGAGCAGTTCTTC
TRBV3-1	NA	TRBJ2-3	once	CASSQGPPQDLTDTQYF	TGTGCCAGCAGCCAAGGACCCCCGCAGGACCTCACAGATACGCAGTATTTT
TRBV28	NA	TRBJ2-5	NA	CASRSVQETQYF	TGTGCCAGCCGATCCGTCCAAGAGACCCAGTACTTC
TRBV5-1	TRBD2	TRBJ2-1	few	CASSWTSGATGNEQFF	TGCGCCAGCAGCTGGACTAGCGGGGCCACGGGGAATGAGCAGTTCTTC
TRBV6-2/TRBV6-3	NA	TRBJ2-2	NA	CASGLGLMNTGELFF	TGTGCCAGCGGTTTAGGACTCATGAACACCGGGGAGCTGTTTTTT
TRBV7-2	TRBD2	TRBJ2-1	NA	CASSSGLAGGNNEQFF	TGTGCCAGCAGCTCGGGACTAGCGGGGGGGAACAATGAGCAGTTCTTC
TRBV9	NA	TRBJ2-3	many	CASSVNTDTQYF	TGTGCCAGCAGCGTAAACACAGATACGCAGTATTTT
TRBV6-5	NA	TRBJ2-7	NA	CASSYKGVTEQYF	TGTGCCAGCAGTTACAAAGGGGTCACCGAGCAGTACTTC
TRBV12-3/TRBV12-4	NA	TRBJ2-2	NA	CASSFTRGPGELFF	TGTGCCAGCAGTTTCACCCGGGGCCCCGGGGAGCTGTTTTTT
TRBV7-8	TRBD2	TRBJ2-7	NA	CAGRTIAGVSYEQYF	TGTGCCGGCAGGACCATAGCGGGGGTCTCCTACGAGCAGTACTTC
TRBV4-3	NA	TRBJ1-5	once	CASSQSQSANQPQHF	TGCGCCAGCAGCCAATCTCAGTCGGCTAATCAGCCCCAGCATTTT
TRBV20-1	NA	TRBJ2-3	NA	CSASDTGAPRGDTQYF	TGCAGTGCTAGTGATACAGGGGCACCACGGGGGGATACGCAGTATTTT